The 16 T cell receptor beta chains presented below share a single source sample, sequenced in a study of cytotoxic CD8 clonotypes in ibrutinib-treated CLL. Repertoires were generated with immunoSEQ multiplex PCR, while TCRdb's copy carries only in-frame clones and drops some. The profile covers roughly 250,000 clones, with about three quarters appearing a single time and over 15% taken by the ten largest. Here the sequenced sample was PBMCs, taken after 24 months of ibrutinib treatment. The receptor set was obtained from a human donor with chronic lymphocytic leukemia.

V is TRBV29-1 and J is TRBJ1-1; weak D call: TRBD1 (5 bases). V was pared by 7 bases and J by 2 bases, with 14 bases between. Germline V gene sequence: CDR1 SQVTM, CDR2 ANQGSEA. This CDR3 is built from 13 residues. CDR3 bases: TGCAGCGGGGCCCGACGGACAAACACTGAAGCTTTCTTT. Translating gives CSGARRTNTEAFF.

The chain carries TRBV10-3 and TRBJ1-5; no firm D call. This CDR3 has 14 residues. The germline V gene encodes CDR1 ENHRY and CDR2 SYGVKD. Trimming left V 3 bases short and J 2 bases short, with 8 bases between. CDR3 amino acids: CAISEKGGNQPQHF. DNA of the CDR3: TGTGCCATCAGTGAAAAGGGAGGCAATCAGCCCCAGCATTTT.

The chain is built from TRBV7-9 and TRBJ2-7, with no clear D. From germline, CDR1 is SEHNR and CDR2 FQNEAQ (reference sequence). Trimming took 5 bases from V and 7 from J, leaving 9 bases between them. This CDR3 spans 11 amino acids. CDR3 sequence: CASSPQVEQYF. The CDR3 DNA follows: TGTGCCAGCAGCCCCCAGGTGGAGCAGTACTTC.

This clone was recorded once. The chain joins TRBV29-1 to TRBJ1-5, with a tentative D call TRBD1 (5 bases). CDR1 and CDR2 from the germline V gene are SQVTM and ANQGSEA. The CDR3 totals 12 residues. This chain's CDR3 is CSGGEGNQPQHF. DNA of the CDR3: TGCAGTGGGGGGGAGGGCAATCAGCCCCAGCATTTT.

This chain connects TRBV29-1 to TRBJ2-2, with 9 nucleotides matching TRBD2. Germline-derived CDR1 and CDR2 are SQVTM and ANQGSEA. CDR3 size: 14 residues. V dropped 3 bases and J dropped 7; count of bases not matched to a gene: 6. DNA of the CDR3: TGCAGCGTTGATAGCGGGAGAACGGGCGGGGAGCTGTTTTTT. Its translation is CSVDSGRTGGELFF.

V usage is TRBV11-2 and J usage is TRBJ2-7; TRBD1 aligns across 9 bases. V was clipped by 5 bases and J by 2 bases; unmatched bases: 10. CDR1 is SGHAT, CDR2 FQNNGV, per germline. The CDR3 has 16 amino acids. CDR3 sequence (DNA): TGTGCCAGCAGCCTTACGGGGACAGGGATCGCCTACGAGCAGTACTTC. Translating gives CASSLTGTGIAYEQYF.

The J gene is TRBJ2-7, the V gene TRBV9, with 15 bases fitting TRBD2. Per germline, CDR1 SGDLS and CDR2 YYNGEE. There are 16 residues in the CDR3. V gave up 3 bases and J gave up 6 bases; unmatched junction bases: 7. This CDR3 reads CASSASQGLAGGEQYF. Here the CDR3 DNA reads TGTGCCAGCAGCGCCTCCCAGGGACTAGCGGGAGGCGAGCAGTACTTC.

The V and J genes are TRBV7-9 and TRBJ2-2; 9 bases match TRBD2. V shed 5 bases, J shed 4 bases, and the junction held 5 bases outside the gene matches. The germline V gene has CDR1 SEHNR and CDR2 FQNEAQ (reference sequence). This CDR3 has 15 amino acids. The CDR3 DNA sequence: TGTGCCAGCAGCCTGGAGCGGGAGGTCACCGGGGAGCTGTTTTTT. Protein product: CASSLEREVTGELFF.

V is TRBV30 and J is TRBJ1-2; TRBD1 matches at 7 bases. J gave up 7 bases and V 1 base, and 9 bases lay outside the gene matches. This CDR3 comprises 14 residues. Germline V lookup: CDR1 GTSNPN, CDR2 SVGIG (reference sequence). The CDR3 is CAWSGGTGASGYTF. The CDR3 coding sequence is TGTGCCTGGAGTGGGGGTACAGGGGCCTCTGGCTACACCTTC.

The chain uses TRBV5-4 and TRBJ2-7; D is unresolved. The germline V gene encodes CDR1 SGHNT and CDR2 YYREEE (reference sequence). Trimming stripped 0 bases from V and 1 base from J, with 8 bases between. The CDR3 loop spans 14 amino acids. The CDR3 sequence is CASSLERDSYEQYF. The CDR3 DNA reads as TGTGCCAGCAGCTTGGAAAGGGATTCCTACGAGCAGTACTTC.

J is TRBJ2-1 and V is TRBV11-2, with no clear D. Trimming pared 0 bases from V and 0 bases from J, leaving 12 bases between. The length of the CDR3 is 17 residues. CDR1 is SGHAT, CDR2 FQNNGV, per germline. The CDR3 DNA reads TGTGCCAGCAGCTTAGAGATTTCCCCGAGCTCCTACAATGAGCAGTTCTTC. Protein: CASSLEISPSSYNEQFF.

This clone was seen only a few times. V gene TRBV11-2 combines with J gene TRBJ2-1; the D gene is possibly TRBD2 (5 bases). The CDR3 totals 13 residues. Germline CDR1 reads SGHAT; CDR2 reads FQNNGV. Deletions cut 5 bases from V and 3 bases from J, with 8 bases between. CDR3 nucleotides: TGTGCCAGCAGCACCGGACTCTACAATGAGCAGTTCTTC. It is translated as CASSTGLYNEQFF.

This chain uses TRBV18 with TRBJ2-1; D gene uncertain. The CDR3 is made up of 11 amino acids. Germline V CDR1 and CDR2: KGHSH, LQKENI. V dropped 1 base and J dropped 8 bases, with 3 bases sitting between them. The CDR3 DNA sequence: TGTGCCAGCTCACCACTGGATGAGCAGTTCTTC. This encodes CASSPLDEQFF.

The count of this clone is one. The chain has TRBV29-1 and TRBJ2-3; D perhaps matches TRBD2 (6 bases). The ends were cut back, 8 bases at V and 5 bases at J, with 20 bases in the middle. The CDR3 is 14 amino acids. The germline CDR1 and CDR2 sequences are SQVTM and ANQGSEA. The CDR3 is CSTRPAGIEDTQYF. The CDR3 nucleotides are TGCAGCACCCGACCCGCGGGGATAGAAGATACGCAGTATTTT.

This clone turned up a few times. The CDR3 region has the DNA TGTGCCAGCACCACGGGGGGGCTCTACGAGCAGTACTTC. Protein: CASTTGGLYEQYF. The chain combines TRBV6-5 with TRBJ2-7; 8 bases are a match to TRBD2. The germline gives CDR1 MNHEY, CDR2 SVGAGI. J gave up 3 bases and V 7 bases, and 5 bases lay outside the gene matches. This CDR3 has 13 residues.

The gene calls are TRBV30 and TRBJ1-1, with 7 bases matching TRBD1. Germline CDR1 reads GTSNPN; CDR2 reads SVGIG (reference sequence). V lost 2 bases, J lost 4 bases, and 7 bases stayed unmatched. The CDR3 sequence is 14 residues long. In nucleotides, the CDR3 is TGTGCCTGGAGTACTTACAGGGGTGGCACTGAAGCTTTCTTT. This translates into CAWSTYRGGTEAFF.